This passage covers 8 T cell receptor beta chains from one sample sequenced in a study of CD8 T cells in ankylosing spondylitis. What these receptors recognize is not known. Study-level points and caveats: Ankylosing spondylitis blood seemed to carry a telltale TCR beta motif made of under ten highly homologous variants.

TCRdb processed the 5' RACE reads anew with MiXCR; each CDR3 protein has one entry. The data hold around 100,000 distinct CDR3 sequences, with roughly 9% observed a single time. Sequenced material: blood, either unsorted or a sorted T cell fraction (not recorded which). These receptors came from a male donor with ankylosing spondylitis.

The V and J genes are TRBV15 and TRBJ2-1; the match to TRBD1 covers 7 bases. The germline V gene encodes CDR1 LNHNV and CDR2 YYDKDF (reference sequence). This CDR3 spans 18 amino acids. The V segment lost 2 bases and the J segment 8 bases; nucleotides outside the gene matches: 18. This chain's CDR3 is CATSRRSGRGRTGDEQFF. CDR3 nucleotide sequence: TGTGCCACCAGCAGACGTTCAGGAAGGGGACGTACAGGGGATGAGCAGTTCTTC.

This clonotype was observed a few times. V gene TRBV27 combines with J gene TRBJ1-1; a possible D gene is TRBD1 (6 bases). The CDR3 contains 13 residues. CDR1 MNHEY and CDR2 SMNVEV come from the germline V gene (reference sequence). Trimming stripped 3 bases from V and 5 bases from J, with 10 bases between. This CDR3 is CASSFPGVTEAFF. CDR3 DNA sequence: TGTGCCAGCAGTTTCCCAGGGGTGACTGAAGCTTTCTTT.

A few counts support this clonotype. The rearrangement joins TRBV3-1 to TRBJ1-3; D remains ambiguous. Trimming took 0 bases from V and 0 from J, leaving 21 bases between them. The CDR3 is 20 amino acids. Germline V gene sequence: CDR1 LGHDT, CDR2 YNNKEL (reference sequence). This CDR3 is CASSQDHHWGKAGSGNTIYF. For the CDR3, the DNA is TGTGCCAGCAGCCAAGATCACCACTGGGGTAAAGCGGGCTCTGGAAACACCATATATTTT.

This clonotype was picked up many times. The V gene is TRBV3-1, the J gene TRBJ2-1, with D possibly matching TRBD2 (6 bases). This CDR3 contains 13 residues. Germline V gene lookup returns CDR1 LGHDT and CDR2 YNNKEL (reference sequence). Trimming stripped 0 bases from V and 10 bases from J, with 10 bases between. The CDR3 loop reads CASSQEPRDEQFF. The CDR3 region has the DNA TGTGCCAGCAGCCAAGAACCGCGGGACGAGCAGTTCTTC.

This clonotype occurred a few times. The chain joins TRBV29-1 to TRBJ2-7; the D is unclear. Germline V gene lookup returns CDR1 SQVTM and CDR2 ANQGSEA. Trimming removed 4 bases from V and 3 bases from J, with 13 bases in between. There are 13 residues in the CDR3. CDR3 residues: CSVGWGGVYEQYF. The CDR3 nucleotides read TGCAGCGTTGGCTGGGGTGGAGTCTACGAGCAGTACTTC.

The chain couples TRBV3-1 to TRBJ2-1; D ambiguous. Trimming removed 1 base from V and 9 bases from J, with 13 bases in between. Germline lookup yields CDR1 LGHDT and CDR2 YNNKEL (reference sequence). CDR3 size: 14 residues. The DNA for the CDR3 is TGTGCCAGCAGCCAAGTTGGACCCGTCGGTGAGCAGTTCTTC. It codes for CASSQVGPVGEQFF.

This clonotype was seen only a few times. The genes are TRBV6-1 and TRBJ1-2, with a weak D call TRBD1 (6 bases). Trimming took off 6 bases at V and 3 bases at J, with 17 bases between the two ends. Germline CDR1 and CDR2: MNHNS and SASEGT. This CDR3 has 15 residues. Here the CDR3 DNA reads TGTGCCAGCAGCCCCGGCTCAGGGGATTACTATGGCTACACCTTC. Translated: CASSPGSGDYYGYTF.

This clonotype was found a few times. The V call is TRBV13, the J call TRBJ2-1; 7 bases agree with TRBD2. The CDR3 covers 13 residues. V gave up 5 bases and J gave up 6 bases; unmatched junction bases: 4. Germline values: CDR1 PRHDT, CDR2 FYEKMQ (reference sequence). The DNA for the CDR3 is TGTGCCAGCAGCCTAAGGACTAGCAATGAGCAGTTCTTC. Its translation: CASSLRTSNEQFF.